This T cell receptor beta chain was sequenced in a study of blood T cell dynamics during melanoma immunotherapy. Time point noted: pre-treatment baseline. Samples come from before therapy and from week 3 after the first blockade cycle. Patients with prior systemic cancer treatment, concomitant immunosuppressants, or other active malignancies were excluded. Clones were sequenced by immunoSEQ multiplex PCR, and TCRdb holds only the in-frame ones, with some missing. The top ten hold roughly 9% of the sample, which has around 13,000 clones, roughly 83% seen once. Germline V gene data show CDR1 as SGHTA and CDR2 as FQGNSA. V dropped 5 bases and J dropped 6; count of bases not matched to a gene: 6. This CDR3 is 13 amino acids long.

V usage is TRBV7-2 and J usage is TRBJ2-5; 7 bases are shared with TRBD2. The receptor's source is a human donor with melanoma. Material: blood, obtained from a patient treated with checkpoint blockade. For the CDR3, the DNA is TGTGCCAGCAGCCCGACTAGCAGACAGACCCAGTACTTC. Translating it yields CASSPTSRQTQYF.